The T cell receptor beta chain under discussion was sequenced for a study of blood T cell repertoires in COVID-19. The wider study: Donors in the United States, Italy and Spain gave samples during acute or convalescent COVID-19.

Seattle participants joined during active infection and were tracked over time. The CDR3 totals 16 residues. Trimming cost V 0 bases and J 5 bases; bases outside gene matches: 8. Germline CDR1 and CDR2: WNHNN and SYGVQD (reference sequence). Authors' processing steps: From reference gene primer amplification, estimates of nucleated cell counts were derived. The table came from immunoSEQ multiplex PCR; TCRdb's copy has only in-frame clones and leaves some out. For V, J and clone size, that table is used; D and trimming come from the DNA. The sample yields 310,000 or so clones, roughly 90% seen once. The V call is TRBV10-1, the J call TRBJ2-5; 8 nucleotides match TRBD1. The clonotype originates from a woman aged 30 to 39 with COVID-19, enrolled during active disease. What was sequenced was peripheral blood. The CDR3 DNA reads TGCGCCAGCAGTGAGTCGACGGCAGGGGGCAGTGAGACCCAGTACTTC. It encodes CASSESTAGGSETQYF.